Listed below are T cell receptor beta chains from one sample, sequenced in a study of T cell responses to AZD1222 COVID-19 vaccine. Data came from immunoSEQ multiplex PCR; TCRdb stores just in-frame clones and leaves some out. The repertoire holds around 44,000 clones, with 65% to 90% as singletons. The sample was peripheral blood, taken 28 days after the second AZD1222 dose. Every receptor here comes from an adult who received the AZD1222 COVID-19 vaccine. CDR3s include the opening cysteine and the closing phenylalanine or tryptophan. A D gene is named only where the DNA matches it firmly. Where a row states a size, it is once, few, many or the class of an expanded clone; other rows omit it.

v_call	clone_size	j_call	d_call	cdr3_length	cdr3_nt	cdr3_aa
TRBV20-1	.	TRBJ2-1	.	11	TGCAGTGCTAGAGATAGGAATGAGCAGTTCTTC	CSARDRNEQFF
TRBV5-6	.	TRBJ2-1	.	13	TGTGCCAGCAGCTTCCTAGCGCTCGATGAGCAGTTCTTC	CASSFLALDEQFF
TRBV7-9	few	TRBJ1-5	TRBD1	15	TGTGCCAGGACAGGGGGCGCTTACGGCAATCAGCCCCAGCATTTT	CARTGGAYGNQPQHF
TRBV6-1	.	TRBJ2-1	.	16	TGTGCCAGCAGTGAGGGGGTGAGCGGAGGGGTGGGTGAGCAGTTCTTC	CASSEGVSGGVGEQFF
TRBV14	.	TRBJ1-4	TRBD1	15	TGTGCCAGCAGCCCCAGGACAGGAACTAATGAAAAACTGTTTTTT	CASSPRTGTNEKLFF
TRBV5-6	once	TRBJ1-5	TRBD1	15	TGTGCCAGCAGCTTCTGGGACAGGGGTAATCAGCCCCAGCATTTT	CASSFWDRGNQPQHF
TRBV2	.	TRBJ2-7	.	11	TGTGCCAGCCGACGGGACTACGAGCAGTACTTC	CASRRDYEQYF
TRBV28	.	TRBJ1-2	TRBD1	13	TGTGCCAGCAGGACAGGGGGCGACTATGGCTACACCTTC	CASRTGGDYGYTF
TRBV11-3	.	TRBJ1-1	TRBD1	14	TGTGCCAGCAGCCCCGGGACAGTGGACGGTGAAGCTTTCTTT	CASSPGTVDGEAFF
TRBV28	few	TRBJ2-7	TRBD1	15	TGTGCCAGCACTATGGCGGGACAGGGTTCAAACGAGCAGTACTTC	CASTMAGQGSNEQYF
TRBV6-2/TRBV6-3	.	TRBJ1-5	.	16	TGTGCCAGCAGTTCTTCACGGCAGGGACCTAATCAGCCCCAGCATTTT	CASSSSRQGPNQPQHF
TRBV5-1	.	TRBJ2-7	.	13	TGCGCCAGCAGAAGAACCCTCGACTACGAGCAGTACTTC	CASRRTLDYEQYF
TRBV28	.	TRBJ2-3	TRBD1	14	TGTGCCACCCTACAGGGGGATAGGGGAGATACGCAGTATTTT	CATLQGDRGDTQYF
TRBV5-1	.	TRBJ2-5	TRBD1	15	TGCGCCAGCAGGTCAGGGGACAGGGGGCTTGAGACCCAGTACTTC	CASRSGDRGLETQYF
TRBV12-3/TRBV12-4	.	TRBJ1-2	.	13	TGTGCCAGCAGCCTCCTCGGGCCCTATGGCTACACCTTC	CASSLLGPYGYTF
TRBV7-8	once	TRBJ2-1	TRBD2	18	TGTGCCAGCAGCTTAGGCCTAGCGGGAGGAGTCTCCTACAATGAGCAGTTCTTC	CASSLGLAGGVSYNEQFF
TRBV28	.	TRBJ2-4	TRBD2	15	TGTGCCAGCAGTTCAGCAGTGTGGGGAGGGCACATTCAGTACTTC	CASSSAVWGGHIQYF
TRBV5-4	.	TRBJ1-4	.	16	TGTGCCAGCAGCTCCGAAGGGGGGCTCTTGGGTGAAAAACTGTTTTTT	CASSSEGGLLGEKLFF
TRBV11-2	.	TRBJ2-7	.	13	TGTGCCAGCAGCTTAGGGACGGAGAACGAGCAGTACTTC	CASSLGTENEQYF
TRBV28	.	TRBJ2-3	.	14	TGTGCCAGCAGTTTATCAGGGAGCACAGATACGCAGTATTTT	CASSLSGSTDTQYF
TRBV7-6	few	TRBJ1-3	.	15	TGTGCCAGCAGCTTAGATCGGACCTCTGGAAACACCATATATTTT	CASSLDRTSGNTIYF
TRBV19	.	TRBJ1-1	.	13	TGTGCCAGTAGGGGGGGGACCCTACCCAAAGCTTTCTTT	CASRGGTLPKAFF
TRBV11-3	few	TRBJ2-7	.	12	TGTGCCAGCGGGGGGCGGAGCTACGAGCAGTACTTC	CASGGRSYEQYF
TRBV7-2	.	TRBJ2-5	.	11	TGTGCCAGCAGCTCTCAAGAGACCCAGTACTTC	CASSSQETQYF
TRBV7-2	.	TRBJ1-3	.	14	TGTGCCAGCAGCTTAGTTGGGTCCGGAAACACCATATATTTT	CASSLVGSGNTIYF